The rows below give T cell receptor beta chains drawn from one sample of a study of CD8+ T cells in alopecia areata. TCRdb keeps only in-frame clones here, not all; method: immunoSEQ multiplex PCR. The sample records 150,000 to 250,000 clones, roughly 64% being singletons. The sequencing here drew on CD4+ T cells sorted from blood, taken at week 24, from a patient treated with tofacitinib. These receptors were collected from a human donor with alopecia areata. Each CDR3 is given with its conserved first and last residue.

V	J	CDR3
TRBV25-1	TRBJ2-7	CASSDPTGAPYEQYF
TRBV19	TRBJ2-5	CASSIRRGTRRETQYF
TRBV29-1	TRBJ1-2	CSVDEGQGNYGYTF
TRBV29-1	TRBJ2-3	CSVVVRGPGDTQYF
TRBV28	TRBJ1-2	CASSSKTGDYTF
TRBV5-1	TRBJ2-5	CASSYRQARETQYF
TRBV9	TRBJ2-5	CASSVRPSGGKETQYF
TRBV7-9	TRBJ2-1	CASRHDRSGLHNEQFF
TRBV15	TRBJ2-6	CATSVSSGANVLTF
TRBV9	TRBJ2-3	CASSLDRAAPTGQYF
TRBV2	TRBJ2-3	CASSLSYTDTQYF
TRBV7-2	TRBJ1-2	CASSLMGQGENGYTF
TRBV27	TRBJ2-7	CASSSGSPPHEQYF
TRBV7-3	TRBJ1-2	CASSPIIGYGYTF
TRBV6-6	TRBJ1-6	CASSSPPGQPNSPLHF
TRBV7-2	TRBJ1-6	CASSLESGFTPLHF
TRBV15	TRBJ1-5	CATSREGDRPQHF
TRBV20-1	TRBJ1-1	CSARNTEAFF
TRBV28	TRBJ2-7	CAVRDSRSYEQYF
TRBV7-2	TRBJ2-7	CASSSGPEQYF
TRBV9	TRBJ2-5	CASSESPQGRETQYF
TRBV7-2	TRBJ2-5	CASSLESGGLGTTQYF
TRBV2	TRBJ2-7	CASSLFWDRGRNEQYF
TRBV18	TRBJ2-5	CASSPWLGSETQYF
TRBV29-1	TRBJ2-5	CSVEAASGGIGETQYF
TRBV7-3	TRBJ2-3	CASSVAGSQTTDTQYF
TRBV30	TRBJ2-6	CAWTAGAARANVLTF
TRBV20-1	TRBJ2-7	CSAVGGGEQYF